Below are 4 T cell receptor beta chains sequenced from a single sample in a study of blood T cells in healthy people across ages (dated by TCRdb to 2013 to 2016). Library method: 5' RACE. Instrument on record: Illumina HiSeq 2500. A second PCR of about 7 to 12 cycles was performed with a sample-barcoded 5' primer and a J-beta primer mix. TCRdb itself trimmed the public reads at Q25 with fastp, ran MiXCR and retained productive beta chains. Rows with one shared CDR3 protein collapse into an entry with the most common genes and DNA. The sample table lists hundreds of thousands of distinct CDR3 sequences, approximately 25% of them with a count of one. In total, the top ten clones hold 8.5% to 9.5% of the sample. This sample was also put to use in a study of T cells of mothers and their children.

Sequenced material: blood. These receptors originate from a boy between 10 and 17 years old in good health.

This clonotype occurred a few times. The chain has TRBV4-2 and TRBJ2-5; 7 bases agree with TRBD2. The J call may be mistaken, given a closer DNA end match to TRBJ2-7. This CDR3 is 14 amino acids long. Germline CDR1 reads LGHNA; CDR2 reads YNFKEQ. CDR3 nucleotide sequence: TGTGCCAGCAGCCCGGGCGGGAGTCAGGACGAGCAGTACTTC. The encoded protein is CASSPGGSQDEQYF.

The chain is built from TRBV29-1 and TRBJ2-7; the match to TRBD2 covers 11 bases. The germline CDR1 and CDR2 sequences are SQVTM and ANQGSEA. The trim removed 4 bases at V and 8 bases at J, leaving 13 bases unmatched. This CDR3 region has 15 residues. CDR3 sequence (DNA): TGCAGCGTTGCTAGCGGGAGGCCCGCTACCTTGAAGCAGTACTTC. Its translation is CSVASGRPATLKQYF.

The sample holds one count of this clonotype. V and J are TRBV29-1 and TRBJ1-5, with D perhaps TRBD1 (5 bases). This CDR3 region has 13 residues. Trimming removed 4 bases at V and 2 bases at J, with 9 bases between. In germline, CDR1 is SQVTM, CDR2 ANQGSEA. The CDR3 DNA reads TGCAGCGTTGCGCGGGACGGCAATCAGCCCCAGCATTTT. Amino acids: CSVARDGNQPQHF.

This clonotype came up many times. Here the CDR3 DNA reads TGCGCCAGCAGCCAAGGCGGGGGAACTGGGGCCAACGTCCTGACTTTC. This gives the protein CASSQGGGTGANVLTF. The V gene is TRBV4-3, the J gene TRBJ2-6; TRBD2 matches 7 bases. The germline V gene encodes CDR1 LGHNA and CDR2 YSLEER. After removal of 1 base from V and 2 bases from J, the junction contained 2 bases not matched to a gene. CDR3 length equals 16 residues.